This T cell receptor (beta chain) was sequenced for a study of breast tumors, draining lymph nodes, adjacent tissues. This clonotype occurred many times. Its antigen is not known. Samples came from axillary lymph nodes draining the breast cancer. V lost 0 bases, J lost 5 bases, and 9 bases stayed unmatched. CDR1 and CDR2 (germline): MNHNS, SASEGT. The CDR3 runs to 18 residues. Findings and caveats of the study: Compared with lymph nodes, tumors were less diverse; compared with nontumor tissue, more.

TCRdb re-derived calls from the multiplex PCR reads in MiXCR, one entry per CDR3 protein. The sample lists hundreds of thousands of distinct CDR3 sequences; about 32% were seen once. The origin of this receptor is a female donor with breast cancer. Some clones in this sample may be carry-over from other donors' samples. Specimen: axillary lymph node tissue. This chain connects TRBV6-1 to TRBJ2-3; TRBD2 matches at 12 bases. The CDR3 spells CASSEAPLAGGPGDTQYF. The CDR3 nucleotides are TGTGCCAGCAGTGAAGCGCCGCTAGCGGGAGGGCCGGGAGATACGCAGTATTTT.